Following are 7 T cell receptor beta chains from one sample sequenced in a study of control samples from healthy donors and cancer patients (TCRdb year 2020). Library creation used the immunoSEQ multiplex PCR assay. Entries here come from immuneACCESS through TCRdb and include only in-frame sequences with V and J called. Some clones fail to appear in such tables; in the studies checked, an unresolved V gene covers under half of the shortfall, and the cause of the remainder is unknown. In this sample the table shows about 200,000 clones, 91% of which occur a single time. The ten largest clones capture approximately 1.8% of the sample. Material for sequencing was blood. These receptors all come from a man aged 25-45 years in good health.

The chain couples TRBV4-2 to TRBJ1-6; the D gene is possibly TRBD1 (6 bases). V was cut by 1 base and J by 0 bases, with 13 bases left in between. The CDR3 contains 18 residues. CDR1 is LGHNA, CDR2 YNFKEQ, per germline. DNA of the CDR3: TGTGCCAGCAGCCAAGTTGGGGGCCCGAGCTCCTATAATTCACCCCTCCACTTT. The encoded protein is CASSQVGGPSSYNSPLHF.

This clone occurred a few times. V usage is TRBV5-1 and J usage is TRBJ2-7; 7 nucleotides align to TRBD1. Germline loops: CDR1 SGHRS, CDR2 YFSETQ. CDR3 size: 14 residues. Trimming cost V 4 bases and J 3 bases; bases outside gene matches: 7. This CDR3 reads CASSPTGNFYEQYF. The CDR3 nucleotides read TGCGCCAGCAGCCCGACAGGGAACTTCTACGAGCAGTACTTC.

The chain links TRBV11-1 to TRBJ1-2; 7 bases agree with TRBD1. Per germline, CDR1 SGHAT and CDR2 FQDESV (reference sequence). There are 16 residues in the CDR3. J lost 0 bases, V lost 1 base, and 5 bases had no gene match. CDR3 in amino acids: CASSLVGQAANYGYTF. CDR3 bases: TGTGCCAGCAGCTTAGTTGGACAGGCCGCTAACTATGGCTACACCTTC.

This clone was seen a single time. J is TRBJ2-1 and V is TRBV6-4; the D gene is possibly TRBD1 (5 bases). Germline V gene data show CDR1 as MRHNA and CDR2 as SNTAGT. V shed 4 bases and J shed 7 bases, with 11 bases lying between them. This CDR3 comprises 13 residues. CDR3 DNA: TGTGCCAGCAGTGCAGGGTCAGGGAATGAGCAGTTCTTC. Residues: CASSAGSGNEQFF.

The chain recombines TRBV11-2 with TRBJ2-5, with TRBD2 matching 7 bases. Trimming removed 5 bases from V and 5 bases from J; junction bases left unmatched: 8. Germline values: CDR1 SGHAT, CDR2 FQNNGV. The CDR3 spans 14 residues. Here the CDR3 DNA reads TGTGCCAGCAGCAAAGACGGGGGGAGGGAGACCCAGTACTTC. Its protein is CASSKDGGRETQYF.

The V call is TRBV29-1, the J call TRBJ2-3, with a possible D match to TRBD2 (5 bases). Germline V lookup: CDR1 SQVTM, CDR2 ANQGSEA. Trimming took 5 bases from V and 2 from J, leaving 11 bases between them. This CDR3 has 13 amino acids. CDR3 amino acids: CSVRGKLTDTQYF. CDR3 DNA sequence: TGCAGCGTTCGAGGGAAGCTCACAGATACGCAGTATTTT.

The V call is TRBV7-3, the J call TRBJ2-3; D perhaps matches TRBD1 (6 bases). Between the trimmed V and J ends, which lost 5 bases and 2 bases, there was a span of 14 bases. The CDR3 sequence is 15 residues long. Germline V gene data show CDR1 as SGHTA and CDR2 as FQGTGA. CDR3 residues: CASSEQGPVTDTQYF. CDR3 DNA: TGTGCCAGCAGCGAGCAGGGGCCCGTCACAGATACGCAGTATTTT.